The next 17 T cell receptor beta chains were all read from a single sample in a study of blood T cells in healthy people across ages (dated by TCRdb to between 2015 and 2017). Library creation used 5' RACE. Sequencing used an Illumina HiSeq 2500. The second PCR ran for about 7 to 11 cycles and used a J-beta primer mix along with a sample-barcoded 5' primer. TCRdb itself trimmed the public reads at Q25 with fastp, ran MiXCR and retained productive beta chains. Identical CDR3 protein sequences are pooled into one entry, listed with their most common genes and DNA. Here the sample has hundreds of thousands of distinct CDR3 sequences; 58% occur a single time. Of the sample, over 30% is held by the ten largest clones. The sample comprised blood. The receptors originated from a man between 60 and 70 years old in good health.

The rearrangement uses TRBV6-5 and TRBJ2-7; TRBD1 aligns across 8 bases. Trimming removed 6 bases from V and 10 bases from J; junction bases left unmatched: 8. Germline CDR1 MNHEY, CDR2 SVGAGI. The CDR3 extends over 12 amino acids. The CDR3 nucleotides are TGTGCCAGCAGCAGACCCGGACAGGGTCAGTACTTC. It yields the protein CASSRPGQGQYF.

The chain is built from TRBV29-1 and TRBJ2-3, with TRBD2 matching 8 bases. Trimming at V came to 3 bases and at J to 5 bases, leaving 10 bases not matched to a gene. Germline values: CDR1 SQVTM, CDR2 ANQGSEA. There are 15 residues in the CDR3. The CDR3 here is CSVDQGNSGVDTQYF. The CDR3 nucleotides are TGCAGCGTTGATCAGGGTAATAGCGGGGTAGATACGCAGTATTTT.

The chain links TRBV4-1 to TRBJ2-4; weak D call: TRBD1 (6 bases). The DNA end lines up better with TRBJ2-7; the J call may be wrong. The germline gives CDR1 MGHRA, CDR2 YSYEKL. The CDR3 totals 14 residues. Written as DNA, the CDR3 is TGCGCCAGCAGCCAAACGGGACAAGGAGACGAGCAGTACTTC. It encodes CASSQTGQGDEQYF.

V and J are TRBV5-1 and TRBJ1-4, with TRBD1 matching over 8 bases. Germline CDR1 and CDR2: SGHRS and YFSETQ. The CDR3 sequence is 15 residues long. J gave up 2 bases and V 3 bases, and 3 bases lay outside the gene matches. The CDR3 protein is CASSSGQVTNEKLFF. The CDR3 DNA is TGCGCCAGCAGCTCGGGACAGGTCACTAATGAAAAACTGTTTTTT.

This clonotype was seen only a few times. The CDR3, as DNA: TGCGCCAGCAGCCACTCTACTAATAGGAAGACCCAGTACTTC. Translation: CASSHSTNRKTQYF. The J gene is TRBJ2-5, the V gene TRBV4-1, with unresolved D. The CDR3 runs 14 residues. The germline V gene encodes CDR1 MGHRA and CDR2 YSYEKL. V was clipped by 3 bases and J by 6 bases, with 14 bases between them.

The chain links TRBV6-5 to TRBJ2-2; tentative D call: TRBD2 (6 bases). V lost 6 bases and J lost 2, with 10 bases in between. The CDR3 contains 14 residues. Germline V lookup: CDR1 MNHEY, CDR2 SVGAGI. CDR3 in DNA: TGTGCCAGCAGACCGGGGGTCAACACCGGGGAGCTGTTTTTT. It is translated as CASRPGVNTGELFF.

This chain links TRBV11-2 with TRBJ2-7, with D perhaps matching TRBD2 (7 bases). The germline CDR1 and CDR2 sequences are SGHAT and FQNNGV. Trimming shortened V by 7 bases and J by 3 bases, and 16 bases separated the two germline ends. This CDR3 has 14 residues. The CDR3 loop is CASTHWGGHYEQYF. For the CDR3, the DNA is TGTGCCAGCACCCACTGGGGGGGGCACTACGAGCAGTACTTC.

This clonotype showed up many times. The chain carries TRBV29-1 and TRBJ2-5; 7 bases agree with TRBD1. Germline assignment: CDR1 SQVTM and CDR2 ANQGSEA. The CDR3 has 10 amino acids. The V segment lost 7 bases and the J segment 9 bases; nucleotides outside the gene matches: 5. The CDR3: CSALTGAQYF. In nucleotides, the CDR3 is TGCAGCGCCCTAACAGGGGCCCAGTACTTC.

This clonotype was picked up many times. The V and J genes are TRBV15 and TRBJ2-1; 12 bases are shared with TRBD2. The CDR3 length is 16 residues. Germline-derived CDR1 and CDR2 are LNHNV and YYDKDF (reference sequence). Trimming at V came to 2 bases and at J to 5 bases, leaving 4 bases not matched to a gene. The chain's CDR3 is CATSRLAGGPNNEQFF. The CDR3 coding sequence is TGTGCCACCAGCAGACTAGCGGGGGGGCCAAACAATGAGCAGTTCTTC.

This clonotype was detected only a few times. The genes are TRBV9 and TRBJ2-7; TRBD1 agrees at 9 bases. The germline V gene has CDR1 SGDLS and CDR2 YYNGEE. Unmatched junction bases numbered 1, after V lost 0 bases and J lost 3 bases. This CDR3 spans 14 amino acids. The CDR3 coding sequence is TGTGCCAGCAGCGTAGGGGGACAGGGCTACGAGCAGTACTTC. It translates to CASSVGGQGYEQYF.

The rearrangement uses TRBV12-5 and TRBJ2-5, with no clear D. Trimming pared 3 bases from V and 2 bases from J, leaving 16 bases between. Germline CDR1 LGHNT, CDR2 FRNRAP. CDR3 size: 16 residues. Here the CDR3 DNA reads TGTGCTAGTGGTTTTGCGCTCGGTGACCTGCAAGAGACCCAGTACTTC. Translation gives CASGFALGDLQETQYF.

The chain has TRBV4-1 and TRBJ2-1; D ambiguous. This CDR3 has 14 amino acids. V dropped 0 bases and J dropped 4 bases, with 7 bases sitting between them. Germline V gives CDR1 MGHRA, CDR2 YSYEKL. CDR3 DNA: TGCGCCAGCAGCCAAGATGGCGGATACAATGAGCAGTTCTTC. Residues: CASSQDGGYNEQFF.

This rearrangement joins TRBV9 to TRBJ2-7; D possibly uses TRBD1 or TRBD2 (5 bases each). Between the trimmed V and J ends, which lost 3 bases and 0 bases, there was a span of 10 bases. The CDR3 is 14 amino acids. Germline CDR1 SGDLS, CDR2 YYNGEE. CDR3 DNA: TGTGCCAGCAGCGGGGGGTTCGGCTCCTACGAGCAGTACTTC. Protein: CASSGGFGSYEQYF.

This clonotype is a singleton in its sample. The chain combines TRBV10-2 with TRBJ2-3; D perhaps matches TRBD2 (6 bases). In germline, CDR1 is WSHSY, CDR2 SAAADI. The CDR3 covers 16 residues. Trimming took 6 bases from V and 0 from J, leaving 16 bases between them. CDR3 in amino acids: CASSPGLTTSTDTQYF. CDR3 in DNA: TGCGCCAGCAGCCCGGGACTGACTACTAGCACAGATACGCAGTATTTT.

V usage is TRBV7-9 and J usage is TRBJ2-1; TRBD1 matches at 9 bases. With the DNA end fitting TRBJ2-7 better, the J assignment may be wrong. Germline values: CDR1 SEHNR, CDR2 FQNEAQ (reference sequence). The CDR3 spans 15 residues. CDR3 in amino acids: CASSETGGAYNEQYF. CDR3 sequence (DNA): TGTGCCAGCAGCGAGACAGGGGGGGCCTACAATGAGCAGTACTTC.

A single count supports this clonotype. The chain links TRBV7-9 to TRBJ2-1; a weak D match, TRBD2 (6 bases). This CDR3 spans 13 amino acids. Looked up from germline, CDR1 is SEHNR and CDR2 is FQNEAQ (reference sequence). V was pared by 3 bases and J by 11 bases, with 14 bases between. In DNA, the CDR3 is TGTGCCAGCAGCTTGCCCTCCCGGGGGAAGCAGTTCTTC. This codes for CASSLPSRGKQFF. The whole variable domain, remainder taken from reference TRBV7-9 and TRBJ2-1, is DTGVSQNPRHKITKRGQNVTFRCDPISEHNRLYWYRQTLGQGPEFLTYFQNEAQLEKSRLLSDRFSAERPKGSFSTLEIQRTEQGDSAMYLCASSLPSRGKQFFGPGTRLTVL.

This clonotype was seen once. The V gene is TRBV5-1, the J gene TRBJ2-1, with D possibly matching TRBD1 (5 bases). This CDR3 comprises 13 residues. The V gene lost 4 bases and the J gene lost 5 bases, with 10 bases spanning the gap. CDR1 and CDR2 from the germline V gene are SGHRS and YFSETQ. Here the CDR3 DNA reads TGCGCCAGCAGCATCGGACAAAACAATGAGCAGTTCTTC. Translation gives CASSIGQNNEQFF.